This entry lists 32 T cell receptor beta chains sequenced from one sample in a study of beta chain features in type 1 diabetes (dated by TCRdb to the late 2010s). Library generation was performed with the immunoSEQ multiplex PCR assay. All of the isolated RNA was reverse transcribed with the High Capacity cDNA Reverse Transcription Kit, so expressed TCRB transcripts were sequenced. The table comes from immuneACCESS by way of TCRdb, which keeps in-frame sequences with V and J called. Part of the clones is missing from these tables; in studies checked, under half for an unresolved V gene and the rest for unknown reasons. The sample records 430,000 or so clones, 11% of which are singletons. The ten largest account for more than 0.045% of the sample. Sequenced: naive CD4+ T cells from blood. What the cell subset or site label conveys for this sample: true naive CD4+ T cells. The receptors originated from a woman aged 18-29 years in good health.

This clone was seen a few times. The chain carries TRBV2 and TRBJ2-7; 7 bases fit TRBD1. CDR3 size: 13 residues. The germline V gene encodes CDR1 SNHLY and CDR2 FYNNEI. V shed 10 bases and J 4 bases; nucleotides not matched to a gene: 10. The CDR3 DNA sequence: TGTGCCACAGGGGACAGCATTATATACGAGCAGTACGTC. It translates to CATGDSIIYEQYV.

In its sample, this clone was seen a few times. The V call is TRBV2, the J call TRBJ2-7; possibly TRBD2 for D (5 bases). The CDR3 is 12 residues long. Germline CDR1 and CDR2: SNHLY and FYNNEI. V lost 4 bases and J lost 6, with 10 bases in between. This chain's CDR3 is CASSGSGSEQYF. CDR3 DNA: TGTGCCAGCAGTGGGTCTGGGAGCGAGCAGTACTTC.

This clone was seen a few times. J is TRBJ2-5 and V is TRBV28; no clear D. Germline loops: CDR1 MDHEN, CDR2 SYDVKM. The germline V and J ends were trimmed by 3 bases and 5 bases, with 7 bases remaining between them. The CDR3 length is 12 residues. This CDR3 reads CASSLVLETQYF. In nucleotides, the CDR3 is TGTGCCAGCAGTTTGGTTCTGGAGACCCAGTACTTC.

The chain couples TRBV5-4 to TRBJ2-7; TRBD1 agrees at 10 bases. Germline lookup yields CDR1 SGHNT and CDR2 YYREEE (reference sequence). J lost 5 bases, V lost 4 bases, and 12 bases had no gene match. The CDR3 length is 16 residues. CDR3: CASSPSRDRGINEQYF. As DNA, the CDR3 is TGTGCCAGCAGCCCGAGCAGGGACAGGGGAATCAACGAGCAGTACTTC.

The chain links TRBV15 to TRBJ2-7, with D perhaps matching TRBD2 (6 bases). The V end lost 3 bases, the J end lost 4 bases, and 13 bases lay between the germline ends. Germline loops: CDR1 LNHNV, CDR2 YYDKDF (reference sequence). CDR3 length: 14 amino acids. The CDR3 reads CATSSSSGGYEQYV. For the CDR3, the DNA is TGTGCCACCAGCAGTTCCTCTGGGGGGTACGAGCAGTACGTC.

There are a few counts of this clone. This chain uses TRBV29-1 with TRBJ2-5; no reliable D call. V shed 5 bases and J shed 1 base, with 14 bases lying between them. Germline values: CDR1 SQVTM, CDR2 ANQGSEA. This CDR3 is built from 14 residues. This CDR3 reads CSVFGQRSQETQYF. DNA of the CDR3: TGCAGCGTTTTTGGGCAGAGGAGCCAAGAGACCCAGTACTTC.

A few counts support this clone. The chain is built from TRBV4-3 and TRBJ2-1; 9 nucleotides match TRBD2. V lost 1 base, J lost 7 bases, and 14 bases stayed unmatched. The CDR3 runs to 18 residues. The V gene's germline CDR1 is LGHNA and CDR2 YSLEER. The DNA of the CDR3 is TGCGCCAGCAGCCAAGCCCCTCCGACTAGCGGTGAGCTAAATGAGCAGTTCTTC. Translated, it gives CASSQAPPTSGELNEQFF.

This clone turned up a few times. The chain employs TRBV7-3 and TRBJ2-1; D is perhaps TRBD1 or TRBD2 (5 bases each). CDR3 length: 15 residues. The V end was cut by 5 bases, the J end by 7 bases, with 18 bases between. CDR1 is SGHTA, CDR2 FQGTGA, per germline. Here the CDR3 DNA reads TGTGCCAGCAGCCATCCCCAAAGGGGAGTTAATGAGCAGTTCTTC. It yields the protein CASSHPQRGVNEQFF.

This clone has a handful of counts. The V gene is TRBV7-9, the J gene TRBJ1-4; weak D call: TRBD1 (6 bases). V gave up 7 bases and J gave up 8 bases, with 20 bases separating them. There are 15 residues in the CDR3. Germline V lookup: CDR1 SEHNR, CDR2 FQNEAQ (reference sequence). CDR3 sequence reads: CASTKSGAPTEKLFF. DNA for the CDR3: TGTGCCAGCACCAAATCAGGGGCCCCTACAGAAAAACTGTTTTTT.

The V and J genes are TRBV4-1 and TRBJ2-1, with D possibly matching TRBD1 (6 bases). Germline CDR1 MGHRA, CDR2 YSYEKL. This CDR3 comprises 14 residues. Trimming took 1 base from V and 7 from J, leaving 11 bases between them. DNA of the CDR3: TGCGCCAGCAGCCAAGTGAAGGGGGAAAATGAGCAGTTCTTC. It is translated as CASSQVKGENEQFF.

The chain uses TRBV29-1 and TRBJ2-7; D is unresolved. V dropped 5 bases and J dropped 5 bases, with 10 bases sitting between them. There are 11 residues in the CDR3. Germline values: CDR1 SQVTM, CDR2 ANQGSEA. CDR3 sequence (DNA): TGCAGCGTTTCCCGAAATAACGAGCAGTACGTC. Its protein product is CSVSRNNEQYV.

There are a few counts of this clone. V gene TRBV13 combines with J gene TRBJ2-4, with 7 bases lining up with TRBD2. The CDR3 is 17 amino acids. V shed 5 bases and J 9 bases; nucleotides not matched to a gene: 19. CDR1 and CDR2 (germline): PRHDT, FYEKMQ (reference sequence). The CDR3: CASSRRGSGTTKGIQYF. CDR3 DNA: TGTGCCAGCAGCCGCCGGGGATCCGGGACTACCAAAGGCATTCAGTACTTC.

The chain couples TRBV19 to TRBJ2-1, with D perhaps matching TRBD1 (6 bases). The V end lost 6 bases, the J end lost 9 bases, and 15 bases lay between the germline ends. Germline V gene sequence: CDR1 LNHDA, CDR2 SQIVND (reference sequence). CDR3 length: 13 amino acids. CDR3 amino acids: CASRWSGGSEQFF. The CDR3 DNA sequence: TGTGCCAGTAGGTGGAGTGGGGGCAGTGAGCAGTTCTTC.

This clone showed up just a few times. The V call is TRBV28, the J call TRBJ2-1, with D possibly being TRBD1 (6 bases). V shed 6 bases and J shed 9 bases, with 12 bases lying between them. CDR3 length: 12 residues. The V gene's germline CDR1 is MDHEN and CDR2 SYDVKM. The CDR3, as DNA: TGTGCCAGCAGGTTTCAGGGGAGTGAGCAGTTCTTC. This sequence encodes CASRFQGSEQFF.

CDR3 amino acids: CATSDRNRYEQYF. As DNA, the CDR3 is TGTGCCACTTCGGACAGGAACCGCTACGAGCAGTACTTC. The V gene is TRBV19, the J gene TRBJ2-7; TRBD1 matches at 7 bases. The germline V gene encodes CDR1 LNHDA and CDR2 SQIVND (reference sequence). This CDR3 is 13 amino acids long. V was clipped by 10 bases and J by 3 bases; unmatched bases: 9. The variable domain in full, completed from reference TRBV19 and TRBJ2-7, reads DGGITQSPKYLFRKEGQNVTLSCEQNLNHDAMYWYRQDPGQGLRLIYYSQIVNDFQKGDIAEGYSVSREKKESFPLTVTSAQKNPTAFYLCATSDRNRYEQYFGPGTRLTVT.

CDR3 sequence (DNA): TGTGCCAGCAGCCCCAGGGGGGTGCAGTACTTC. Translated: CASSPRGVQYF. This chain connects TRBV11-2 to TRBJ2-7; D perhaps matches TRBD1 (7 bases). V lost 5 bases and J 9 bases, leaving 11 bases between the germline ends. The CDR3 extends over 11 amino acids. Germline CDR1 reads SGHAT; CDR2 reads FQNNGV. Using reference TRBV11-2 and TRBJ2-7 for the parts outside the CDR3, the full variable domain is EAGVAQSPRYKIIEKRQSVAFWCNPISGHATLYWYQQILGQGPKLLIQFQNNGVVDDSQLPKDRFSAERLKGVDSTLKIQPAKLEDSAVYLCASSPRGVQYFGPGTRLTVT.

The chain carries TRBV15 and TRBJ2-7; D remains unclear. This CDR3 region has 13 residues. Germline values: CDR1 LNHNV, CDR2 YYDKDF (reference sequence). V was trimmed by 3 bases and J by 2 bases, leaving 8 bases between them. This chain's CDR3 is CATSRDVAYEQYF. CDR3 sequence (DNA): TGTGCCACCAGCAGGGACGTAGCCTACGAGCAGTACTTC.

The genes are TRBV25-1 and TRBJ1-4, with D perhaps matching TRBD1 (5 bases). Germline V gives CDR1 MGHDK, CDR2 SYGVNS. The V end lost 4 bases, the J end lost 5 bases, and 14 bases lay between the germline ends. The CDR3 runs 15 residues. CDR3 nucleotides: TGTGCCAGCAGTGCCCGACAGCTCCTAAATGAAAAACTGTTTTTT. Protein: CASSARQLLNEKLFF. The entire variable domain, with the rest obtained from reference TRBV25-1 and TRBJ1-4, is as follows: EADIYQTPRYLVIGTGKKITLECSQTMGHDKMYWYQQDPGMELHLIHYSYGVNSTEKGDLSSESTVSRIRTEHFPLTLESARPSHTSQYLCASSARQLLNEKLFFGSGTQLSVL.

V is TRBV28 and J is TRBJ1-3; D is uncertain. CDR3 length: 15 residues. In germline, CDR1 is MDHEN, CDR2 SYDVKM. V lost 2 bases to trimming and J lost 2 bases, with 10 bases between them. CDR3 residues: CASSLLQATGNTIYF. In nucleotides, the CDR3 is TGTGCCAGCAGTTTACTCCAGGCAACTGGAAACACCATATATTTT.

The chain couples TRBV5-1 to TRBJ2-5; D remains unclear. CDR3 length: 13 amino acids. Per the germline V gene, CDR1 is SGHRS and CDR2 is YFSETQ. V was cut by 3 bases and J by 2 bases, with 8 bases left in between. The CDR3 protein is CASSSFPQETQYF. CDR3 bases: TGCGCCAGCAGCTCCTTTCCTCAAGAGACCCAGTACTTC. The full variable domain, completed using reference TRBV5-1 and TRBJ2-5, is KAGVTQTPRYLIKTRGQQVTLSCSPISGHRSVSWYQQTPGQGLQFLFEYFSETQRNKGNFPGRFSGRQFSNSRSEMNVSTLELGDSALYLCASSSFPQETQYFGPGTRLLVL.

The chain carries TRBV5-4 and TRBJ2-6; D is unresolved. The CDR3 has 14 amino acids. V gave up 1 base and J gave up 2 bases, with 4 bases separating them. CDR1 is SGHNT, CDR2 YYREEE, per germline (reference sequence). The chain's CDR3 is CASSLPAGANVLTF. DNA of the CDR3: TGTGCCAGCAGCTTGCCAGCTGGGGCCAACGTCCTGACTTTC.

The chain combines TRBV5-1 with TRBJ1-2; tentative D call: TRBD1 (6 bases). CDR1 is SGHRS, CDR2 YFSETQ, per germline. The CDR3 covers 16 residues. Trimming stripped 0 bases from V and 8 bases from J, with 20 bases between. The CDR3 reads CASSLDGGAAWFGYTF. The DNA of the CDR3 is TGCGCCAGCAGCTTGGACGGGGGCGCCGCATGGTTCGGCTACACCTTC.

In its sample, this clone was seen a few times. The chain is built from TRBV23-1 and TRBJ2-7; D remains unclear. TRBV23-1 is an ORF for which the function is uncertain. This CDR3 spans 13 amino acids. V lost 0 bases, J lost 4 bases, and 7 bases lay in between. CDR3 in DNA: TGCGCCAGCAGTCAATCGTCCCGATACGAGCAGTACGTC. Translating gives CASSQSSRYEQYV.

The chain couples TRBV4-1 to TRBJ1-1; D is perhaps TRBD1 (5 bases). This CDR3 has 15 amino acids. Germline CDR1 reads MGHRA; CDR2 reads YSYEKL. V lost 3 bases and J lost 4, with 15 bases in between. CDR3 nucleotides: TGCGCCAGCAGCCAGGGGGGTCCAGGGAGCACTGAAGCTTTCTTT. Protein: CASSQGGPGSTEAFF.

This clone was counted a few times. The V gene is TRBV6-5, the J gene TRBJ1-2; unclear D gene. Trimming removed 5 bases from V and 4 bases from J, with 5 bases in between. This CDR3 has 11 residues. In germline, CDR1 is MNHEY, CDR2 SVGAGI. Here the CDR3 DNA reads TGTGCCAGCAGTCCCGGCTATGGCTACACCTTC. Its translation is CASSPGYGYTF.

On this clone: The same CDR3 arises from other DNA sequences in this sample as well. The chain combines TRBV5-4 with TRBJ2-3, with unresolved D. The CDR3 loop spans 11 amino acids. Germline V gives CDR1 SGHNT, CDR2 YYREEE (reference sequence). Trimming left V 4 bases short and J 6 bases short, with 6 bases between. The DNA of the CDR3 is TGTGCCAGCAGCGTCACGGATACGCAGTATTTT. Its protein is CASSVTDTQYF. Complete variable domain (other parts from reference TRBV5-4 and TRBJ2-3): ETGVTQSPTHLIKTRGQQVTLRCSSQSGHNTVSWYQQALGQGPQFIFQYYREEENGRGNFPPRFSGLQFPNYSSELNVNALELDDSALYLCASSVTDTQYFGPGTRLTVL.

The J gene is TRBJ2-3, the V gene TRBV10-3; 13 bases are a match to TRBD2. The V and J ends lost 5 bases and 1 base, in that order; junction bases with no gene match: 6. Germline V gives CDR1 ENHRY, CDR2 SYGVKD. This CDR3 is 17 amino acids long. The CDR3 reads CAISWTSGSQGTDTQYF. As DNA, the CDR3 is TGTGCCATCAGTTGGACTAGCGGGAGTCAAGGCACAGATACGCAGTATTTT.

This clone came up a few times. At the DNA level, this CDR3 is encoded by other sequences in the same sample as well. This chain links TRBV29-1 with TRBJ2-5, with D possibly matching TRBD2 (5 bases). This CDR3 has 12 residues. Trimming left V 4 bases short and J 5 bases short, with 11 bases between. Germline CDR1 and CDR2: SQVTM and ANQGSEA. The CDR3 bases are TGCAGCGTTGTCGGCAGAGGGGAGACCCAGTACTTC. Encoded protein: CSVVGRGETQYF. The variable domain in full, with the rest retrieved from reference TRBV29-1 and TRBJ2-5, is SAVISQKPSRDICQRGTSLTIQCQVDSQVTMMFWYRQQPGQSLTLIATANQGSEATYESGFVIDKFPISRPNLTFSTLTVSNMSPEDSSIYLCSVVGRGETQYFGPGTRLLVL.

The chain joins TRBV30 to TRBJ2-2, with TRBD2 as a possible D gene (5 bases). Germline V gives CDR1 GTSNPN, CDR2 SVGIG (reference sequence). The CDR3 extends over 13 amino acids. Trimming shortened V by 4 bases and J by 1 base, and 7 bases separated the two germline ends. CDR3 in DNA: TGTGCCTGGACGGGGATGAACACCGGGGAGCTGTTTTTT. It specifies CAWTGMNTGELFF.

This clone was found a few times. V is TRBV18 and J is TRBJ2-2; D not resolved. Germline CDR1 reads KGHSH; CDR2 reads LQKENI. V was cut by 0 bases and J by 0 bases, with 5 bases left in between. This CDR3 has 15 amino acids. The CDR3 reads CASSPPDANTGELFF. CDR3 in DNA: TGTGCCAGCTCACCACCGGATGCGAACACCGGGGAGCTGTTTTTT.

As concerns this clone: Other DNA sequences in the same sample also yield this CDR3. This chain uses TRBV7-9 with TRBJ2-3; D is unclear. Per the germline V gene, CDR1 is SEHNR and CDR2 is FQNEAQ (reference sequence). Between the trimmed V and J ends, which lost 1 base and 5 bases, there was a span of 7 bases. The CDR3 has 13 amino acids. CDR3 bases: TGTGCCAGCAGCTTAGTGCTGGGAGATACGCAGTATTTT. This sequence encodes CASSLVLGDTQYF. Combining the CDR3 with reference TRBV7-9 and TRBJ2-3 gives the whole variable domain DTGVSQNPRHKITKRGQNVTFRCDPISEHNRLYWYRQTLGQGPEFLTYFQNEAQLEKSRLLSDRFSAERPKGSFSTLEIQRTEQGDSAMYLCASSLVLGDTQYFGPGTRLTVL.

This rearrangement joins TRBV6-5 to TRBJ1-1, with D possibly being TRBD1 (5 bases). Per the germline V gene, CDR1 is MNHEY and CDR2 is SVGAGI. V was trimmed by 2 bases and J by 1 base, leaving 11 bases between them. The CDR3 has 15 amino acids. The CDR3 coding sequence is TGTGCCAGCAGTTACAGTCCAGACAGGAACACTGAAGCTTTCTTT. It yields the protein CASSYSPDRNTEAFF.